A single sample is the source of the 15 T cell receptor beta chains below, sequenced in a study of blood T cell repertoires in COVID-19. Data came from immunoSEQ multiplex PCR; TCRdb stores just in-frame clones and leaves some out. The sample shows 200,000 to 250,000 clones, 86% of them seen only once. What was sequenced was PBMCs or T cells enriched from blood (not recorded which). Receptor source: a woman in her thirties or forties with acute COVID-19.

This clone has only one observation. The CDR3, as DNA: TGTGCCAGCAGCTTGAGGCAGGGGGTGATCTATGGCTACACCTTC. As protein: CASSLRQGVIYGYTF. V gene TRBV5-6 combines with J gene TRBJ1-2, with 7 positions matching TRBD1. The V segment lost 1 base and the J segment 4 bases; nucleotides outside the gene matches: 7. Looked up from germline, CDR1 is SGHDT and CDR2 is YYEEEE. The CDR3 is 15 residues long.

This chain links TRBV14 with TRBJ2-3; D remains unclear. This CDR3 contains 15 residues. Looked up from germline, CDR1 is SGHDN and CDR2 is FVKESK. V lost 1 base and J lost 2, with 10 bases in between. The DNA for the CDR3 is TGTGCCAGCAGCCAAGTTGGCAGACTCACAGATACGCAGTATTTT. It yields the protein CASSQVGRLTDTQYF.

The chain joins TRBV6-6 to TRBJ1-1; D not resolved. The CDR3 length is 13 residues. CDR1 and CDR2 (germline): MNHNY, SVGAGI (reference sequence). V lost 2 bases to trimming and J lost 5 bases, with 9 bases between them. For the CDR3, the DNA is TGTGCCAGCAGTTACCTGGCGGCAACTGAAGCTTTCTTT. Its translation: CASSYLAATEAFF.

This clone was observed once. This sequence joins TRBV10-2 and TRBJ1-1, with TRBD1 matching over 7 bases. The CDR3 has 13 residues. V shed 0 bases and J 12 bases; nucleotides not matched to a gene: 7. Per germline, CDR1 WSHSY and CDR2 SAAADI. CDR3 nucleotides: TGCGCCAGCAGTGAGTCTACCGGGACAGACACTTTCTTT. It encodes CASSESTGTDTFF.

This chain links TRBV5-6 with TRBJ1-3; D unresolved. The CDR3 is 14 amino acids. With 9 bases removed from V and 0 bases from J, the gap between germline ends came to 13 bases. Germline CDR1 and CDR2: SGHDT and YYEEEE. The CDR3 DNA reads as TGTGCCACCCGTTTTTCTCTCTCTGGAAACACCATATATTTT. Amino acid sequence: CATRFSLSGNTIYF.

This clone showed up just a few times. The chain is built from TRBV3-1 (or the pseudogene TRBV3-2) and TRBJ1-1; TRBD1 agrees at 11 bases. Germline V gene data show CDR1 as LGHDT and CDR2 as YNNKEL (reference sequence). The CDR3 runs to 16 residues. V was pared by 4 bases and J by 10 bases, with 14 bases of the junction left unmatched. CDR3 DNA sequence: TGTGCCAGCAGCCGGATCCGCGCTGGACAGGGGGCACGAGCTTTCTTT. Amino acids: CASSRIRAGQGARAFF.

DNA for the CDR3: TGCAGCGCTCCCAGGAGCGGGGGGGCTTTAGTCAATGAGCAGTTCTTC. Translation gives CSAPRSGGALVNEQFF. The chain combines TRBV29-1 with TRBJ2-1; 10 positions match TRBD2. From germline, CDR1 is SQVTM and CDR2 ANQGSEA. This CDR3 is 16 amino acids long. V gave up 7 bases and J gave up 6 bases; unmatched junction bases: 15.

This chain connects TRBV19 to TRBJ1-1; the match to TRBD1 covers 9 bases. Germline V gene sequence: CDR1 LNHDA, CDR2 SQIVND (reference sequence). This CDR3 contains 16 residues. Trimming cost V 5 bases and J 4 bases; bases outside gene matches: 11. The CDR3 loop reads CASSQRTGVGSTEAFF. CDR3 nucleotides: TGTGCCAGTAGTCAACGGACAGGGGTAGGGAGCACTGAAGCTTTCTTT.

The chain couples TRBV5-1 to TRBJ1-6; 10 nucleotides match TRBD1. The germline gives CDR1 SGHRS, CDR2 YFSETQ. Trimming removed 2 bases from V and 7 bases from J; junction bases left unmatched: 6. This CDR3 contains 16 residues. The CDR3 spells CASSFGDRGQNSPLHF. In nucleotides, the CDR3 is TGCGCCAGCAGCTTTGGCGACAGGGGGCAAAATTCACCCCTCCACTTT.

The V call is TRBV11-2, the J call TRBJ1-3, with no clear D. This CDR3 has 11 amino acids. V lost 5 bases and J 4 bases, leaving 3 bases between the germline ends. Germline CDR1 is SGHAT and CDR2 is FQNNGV. The CDR3 loop reads CASSQGNTIYF. The CDR3 coding sequence is TGTGCCAGCAGCCAAGGAAACACCATATATTTT. The variable domain in full, completed from reference TRBV11-2 and TRBJ1-3, reads EAGVAQSPRYKIIEKRQSVAFWCNPISGHATLYWYQQILGQGPKLLIQFQNNGVVDDSQLPKDRFSAERLKGVDSTLKIQPAKLEDSAVYLCASSQGNTIYFGEGSWLTVV.

This clone was seen a single time. The genes are TRBV5-1 and TRBJ1-2, with 8 positions matching TRBD1. CDR3 length: 15 residues. Germline loops: CDR1 SGHRS, CDR2 YFSETQ. The trim removed 3 bases at V and 2 bases at J, leaving 6 bases unmatched. In DNA, the CDR3 is TGCGCCAGCAGCTCCGGGGACAGGCCCAACTATGGCTACACCTTC. It translates to CASSSGDRPNYGYTF. Complete variable domain (other parts from reference TRBV5-1 and TRBJ1-2): KAGVTQTPRYLIKTRGQQVTLSCSPISGHRSVSWYQQTPGQGLQFLFEYFSETQRNKGNFPGRFSGRQFSNSRSEMNVSTLELGDSALYLCASSSGDRPNYGYTFGSGTRLTVV.

This chain joins TRBV7-2 and TRBJ1-1; D remains ambiguous. Trimming cost V 6 bases and J 3 bases, with 14 bases left between them. The CDR3 has 14 residues. CDR1 and CDR2 from the germline V gene are SGHTA and FQGNSA. The CDR3 DNA reads as TGTGCCAGCAGTTTCGGTGGAGGTTACACTGAAGCTTTCTTT. Amino acid sequence: CASSFGGGYTEAFF.

Regarding this clone: This sample also contains other DNA sequences that code for the same CDR3. V usage is TRBV3-1 (or the pseudogene TRBV3-2) and J usage is TRBJ2-3, with D perhaps TRBD2 (6 bases). The germline V gene has CDR1 LGHDT and CDR2 YNNKEL (reference sequence). The length of the CDR3 is 14 residues. Trimming took off 4 bases at V and 6 bases at J, with 14 bases between the two ends. In nucleotides, the CDR3 is TGTGCCAGCAGCCGGGGTGGGGCGGGGGATACGCAGTATTTT. Protein product: CASSRGGAGDTQYF.

The chain couples TRBV19 to TRBJ2-7, with D possibly being TRBD2 (6 bases). CDR1 is LNHDA and CDR2 is SQIVND in the germline V gene (reference sequence). The CDR3 contains 14 residues. With 3 bases removed from V and 6 bases from J, the gap between germline ends came to 15 bases. The CDR3 bases are TGTGCCAGTAGTATTAGAGGACCGCGGGGCGAGCAGTACTTC. Protein: CASSIRGPRGEQYF.

V usage is TRBV11-2 and J usage is TRBJ1-3; TRBD1 aligns across 9 bases. The length of the CDR3 is 16 residues. J lost 3 bases, V lost 3 bases, and 6 bases had no gene match. Germline values: CDR1 SGHAT, CDR2 FQNNGV. Written as DNA, the CDR3 is TGTGCCAGCAGCTTTTCTGGGACAGGGTTTGGAAACACCATATATTTT. Amino acid sequence: CASSFSGTGFGNTIYF.